Below are 2 T cell receptor beta chains sequenced from a single sample in a study of blood T cell repertoires in COVID-19. Here immunoSEQ multiplex PCR was the method, and the copy in TCRdb shows in-frame clones only, minus some. The sample lists 150,000 or so clones, around 90% occurring once. Sample: peripheral blood. These receptors were taken from a man aged 60-69 years with active or convalescent COVID-19.

V usage is TRBV7-9 and J usage is TRBJ2-7; D is perhaps TRBD1 (5 bases). V lost 5 bases and J 5 bases, leaving 13 bases between the germline ends. The CDR3 spans 13 residues. Looked up from germline, CDR1 is SEHNR and CDR2 is FQNEAQ (reference sequence). The CDR3 DNA sequence: TGTGCCAGCAGCCCAACAGGCATTAACGAGCAGTACTTC. Its protein is CASSPTGINEQYF.

The chain has TRBV5-1 and TRBJ1-5; 8 nucleotides match TRBD1. Germline CDR1 SGHRS, CDR2 YFSETQ. CDR3 length equals 14 residues. The junction had 4 bases not matched to a gene; V was cut back by 4 bases and J by 4 bases. For the CDR3, the DNA is TGCGCCAGCAGCCTAACAGGGGGTAATCAGCCCCAGCATTTT. Its protein is CASSLTGGNQPQHF.